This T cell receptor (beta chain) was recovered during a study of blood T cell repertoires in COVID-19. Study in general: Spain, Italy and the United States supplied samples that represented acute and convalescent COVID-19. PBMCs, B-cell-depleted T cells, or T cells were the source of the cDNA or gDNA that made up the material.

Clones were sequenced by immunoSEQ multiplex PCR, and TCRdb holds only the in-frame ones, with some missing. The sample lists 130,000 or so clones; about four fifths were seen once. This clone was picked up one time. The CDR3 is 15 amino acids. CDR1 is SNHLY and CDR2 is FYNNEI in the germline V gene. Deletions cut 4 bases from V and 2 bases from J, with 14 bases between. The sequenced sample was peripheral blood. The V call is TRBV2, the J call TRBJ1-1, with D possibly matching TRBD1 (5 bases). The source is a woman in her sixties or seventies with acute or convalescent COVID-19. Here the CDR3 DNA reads TGTGCCAGCAGTGTCCAGGGTCGTACAAACACTGAAGCTTTCTTT. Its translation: CASSVQGRTNTEAFF.